Listed here are 23 T cell receptor beta chains from one sample, sequenced in a study of CD8+ T cells in alopecia areata. The treatment: oral pan-JAK inhibitor, 5-10 mg twice daily. The authors extracted RNA and reverse transcribed it into cDNA as the sequencing template. Sequencing used immunoSEQ multiplex PCR; TCRdb keeps in-frame clones, though not all of them. The sample gives roughly 210,000 clones, roughly 40% of which show up once; roughly 2.8% is in the top ten. Sequenced here: CD4+ T cells sorted from blood, sampled at approximately week 36, from a patient treated with tofacitinib. These receptors were obtained from a human donor with alopecia areata.

J is TRBJ2-5 and V is TRBV29-1, with TRBD2 matching 7 bases. There are 12 residues in the CDR3. CDR1 and CDR2 (germline): SQVTM, ANQGSEA. V lost 3 bases and J lost 7; bases outside the gene matches: 5. The CDR3 DNA sequence: TGCAGCGTTGATCAACGCGGGGGGACCCAGTACTTC. Translating it yields CSVDQRGGTQYF.

The CDR3 bases are TGTGCCTGGATGCTCATAGAAAACTATGGCTACACCTTC. It codes for CAWMLIENYGYTF. V gene TRBV30 combines with J gene TRBJ1-2, with D unresolved. Trimming took 4 bases from V and 2 from J, leaving 11 bases between them. In germline, CDR1 is GTSNPN, CDR2 SVGIG (reference sequence). CDR3 length equals 13 residues.

The V gene is TRBV2, the J gene TRBJ2-5; tentatively, D is TRBD1 or TRBD2 (5 bases each). Looked up from germline, CDR1 is SNHLY and CDR2 is FYNNEI. This CDR3 has 13 residues. The germline V and J ends were trimmed by 8 bases and 5 bases, with 15 bases remaining between them. The CDR3 sequence: CASAGDGGETQYF. Here the CDR3 DNA reads TGTGCCAGCGCCGGGGATGGGGGTGAGACCCAGTACTTC.

The rearrangement joins TRBV27 to TRBJ2-7, with no clear D. Germline values: CDR1 MNHEY, CDR2 SMNVEV (reference sequence). This CDR3 spans 12 amino acids. The V gene lost 2 bases and the J gene lost 7 bases, with 9 bases spanning the gap. The DNA of the CDR3 is TGTGCCAGCAGTTTACTAGGGAAAGAGCAGTACTTC. Encoded protein: CASSLLGKEQYF.

The chain couples TRBV2 to TRBJ2-5; tentative D call: TRBD1 (6 bases). Germline-derived CDR1 and CDR2 are SNHLY and FYNNEI. Trimming took off 4 bases at V and 5 bases at J, with 17 bases between the two ends. This CDR3 region has 15 residues. The CDR3 sequence is CASSVWQGPGETQYF. CDR3 DNA sequence: TGTGCCAGCAGTGTCTGGCAGGGGCCGGGGGAGACCCAGTACTTC. Together with reference TRBV2 and TRBJ2-5, the CDR3 gives the full variable domain: EPEVTQTPSHQVTQMGQEVILRCVPISNHLYFYWYRQILGQKVEFLVSFYNNEISEKSEIFDDQFSVERPDGSNFTLKIRSTKLEDSAMYFCASSVWQGPGETQYFGPGTRLLVL.

The rearrangement joins TRBV4-2 to TRBJ2-1; D possibly matches TRBD1 or TRBD2 (5 bases each). Germline CDR1 LGHNA, CDR2 YNFKEQ. The V and J ends lost 0 bases and 2 bases respectively, with 8 bases between them. The CDR3 totals 15 residues. The CDR3 sequence: CASSQDGAAYNEQFF. As DNA, the CDR3 is TGTGCCAGCAGCCAAGACGGGGCGGCCTACAATGAGCAGTTCTTC.

This chain connects TRBV14 to TRBJ1-3; 7 bases are shared with TRBD1. Germline values: CDR1 SGHDN, CDR2 FVKESK. The J segment lost 8 bases and the V segment lost 5 bases, leaving 6 bases of the junction unmatched. CDR3 length: 13 amino acids. CDR3 sequence: CASSMYRGHTIYF. The CDR3 nucleotides are TGTGCCAGCAGCATGTACAGGGGACACACCATATATTTT.

There are a few counts of this clone. The V gene is TRBV10-3, the J gene TRBJ1-1, with D maybe TRBD1 (5 bases). The ends were cut back, 2 bases at V and 5 bases at J, with 15 bases in the middle. The length of the CDR3 is 15 residues. Germline CDR1 is ENHRY and CDR2 is SYGVKD. CDR3 coding DNA: TGTGCCATCAGTGAGACGAGGGGTAGTGTGACTGAAGCTTTCTTT. Translation gives CAISETRGSVTEAFF.

This clone showed up just a few times. This chain uses TRBV2 with TRBJ1-1; D call uncertain. Trimming shortened V by 3 bases and J by 1 base, and 6 bases separated the two germline ends. Germline lookup yields CDR1 SNHLY and CDR2 FYNNEI. This CDR3 is built from 13 residues. The CDR3 DNA follows: TGTGCCAGCAGTGACACGAGGAACACTGAAGCTTTCTTT. Its translation is CASSDTRNTEAFF. Full variable domain (outside the CDR3, taken from reference TRBV2 and TRBJ1-1): EPEVTQTPSHQVTQMGQEVILRCVPISNHLYFYWYRQILGQKVEFLVSFYNNEISEKSEIFDDQFSVERPDGSNFTLKIRSTKLEDSAMYFCASSDTRNTEAFFGQGTRLTVV.

The chain carries TRBV30 and TRBJ1-5; D is undetermined. The germline gives CDR1 GTSNPN, CDR2 SVGIG (reference sequence). Trimming pared 0 bases from V and 4 bases from J, leaving 7 bases between. The CDR3 consists of 13 residues. CDR3 residues: CAWSVPGNQPQHF. The CDR3 nucleotides read TGTGCCTGGAGTGTCCCCGGTAATCAGCCCCAGCATTTT.

The chain employs TRBV7-2 and TRBJ2-5; D gene ambiguous. Germline V gene data show CDR1 as SGHTA and CDR2 as FQGNSA. V lost 2 bases, J lost 2 bases, and 12 bases lay in between. The CDR3 length is 15 residues. In nucleotides, the CDR3 is TGTGCCAGCAGCTTATCCCACCCCCCACAAGAGACCCAGTACTTC. It specifies CASSLSHPPQETQYF.

J is TRBJ1-5 and V is TRBV28; D perhaps matches TRBD1 (5 bases). The CDR3 totals 16 residues. The germline V gene encodes CDR1 MDHEN and CDR2 SYDVKM. V lost 11 bases to trimming and J lost 0 bases, with 20 bases between them. CDR3 residues: CASLAGGLNSNQPQHF. In nucleotides, the CDR3 is TGTGCCTCTCTGGCTGGGGGATTGAATAGCAATCAGCCCCAGCATTTT. The full variable domain, completed using reference TRBV28 and TRBJ1-5, is DVKVTQSSRYLVKRTGEKVFLECVQDMDHENMFWYRQDPGLGLRLIYFSYDVKMKEKGDIPEGYSVSREKKERFSLILESASTNQTSMYLCASLAGGLNSNQPQHFGDGTRLSIL.

This chain's CDR3 is CASSPHGGWGEQFF. CDR3 coding DNA: TGTGCCAGTAGTCCTCACGGCGGATGGGGTGAGCAGTTCTTC. The rearrangement links TRBV19 to TRBJ2-1; no firm D call. The CDR3 is 14 residues long. The V end lost 5 bases, the J end lost 9 bases, and 17 bases lay between the germline ends. Germline CDR1 and CDR2: LNHDA and SQIVND (reference sequence).

The genes are TRBV28 and TRBJ1-2; unclear D gene. Germline CDR1 and CDR2: MDHEN and SYDVKM. This CDR3 is 14 amino acids long. V was pared by 7 bases and J by 5 bases, with 17 bases between. The CDR3 DNA follows: TGTGCCAGCACCCCCCCCGAGGGCACTTATGGCTACACCTTC. This sequence encodes CASTPPEGTYGYTF.

The CDR3 loop is CASSSAPAETQYF. The CDR3 nucleotides read TGTGCCAGCAGCTCGGCCCCAGCGGAGACCCAGTACTTC. This chain joins TRBV7-8 and TRBJ2-5, with D unclear. The CDR3 is 13 residues long. Trimming took off 4 bases at V and 5 bases at J, with 11 bases between the two ends. Germline assignment: CDR1 SGHVS and CDR2 FQNEAQ. Looking up the rest from reference TRBV7-8 and TRBJ2-5 gives the full variable domain: GAGVSQSPRYKVAKRGQDVALRCDPISGHVSLFWYQQALGQGPEFLTYFQNEAQLDKSGLPSDRFFAERPEGSVSTLKIQRTQQEDSAVYLCASSSAPAETQYFGPGTRLLVL.

V is TRBV7-9 and J is TRBJ2-7; TRBD1 is a possible D gene (6 bases). Trimming removed 10 bases at V and 6 bases at J, with 19 bases between. The CDR3 is 13 residues long. Per germline, CDR1 SEHNR and CDR2 FQNEAQ (reference sequence). The CDR3 reads CATGRRGTAEQYF. The CDR3 DNA sequence: TGTGCCACGGGGCGCAGGGGAACCGCCGAGCAGTACTTC.

This rearrangement joins TRBV14 to TRBJ1-1; possible D gene TRBD1, 6 bases. Trimming shortened V by 4 bases and J by 4 bases, and 13 bases separated the two germline ends. Germline V gene lookup returns CDR1 SGHDN and CDR2 FVKESK. CDR3 length: 14 amino acids. CDR3 sequence reads: CASSPYPGATEAFF. In DNA, the CDR3 is TGTGCCAGCAGCCCTTATCCGGGGGCCACTGAAGCTTTCTTT. Full variable domain (remainder filled in from reference TRBV14 and TRBJ1-1): EAGVTQFPSHSVIEKGQTVTLRCDPISGHDNLYWYRRVMGKEIKFLLHFVKESKQDESGMPNNRFLAERTGGTYSTLKVQPAELEDSGVYFCASSPYPGATEAFFGQGTRLTVV.

V usage is TRBV5-1 and J usage is TRBJ2-3; TRBD1 matches 7 bases. This CDR3 has 14 residues. Trimming took 4 bases from V and 3 from J; bases not matched to a gene: 5. Per the germline V gene, CDR1 is SGHRS and CDR2 is YFSETQ. The CDR3 DNA reads as TGCGCCAGCAGCCCATCGACAGGGACAGATACGCAGTATTTT. Translation: CASSPSTGTDTQYF.

The rearrangement uses TRBV7-8 and TRBJ2-1; D call uncertain. CDR3 length equals 14 residues. Germline CDR1 is SGHVS and CDR2 is FQNEAQ. V lost 3 bases to trimming and J lost 9 bases, with 15 bases between them. This CDR3 is CASSFQLVPGEQFF. CDR3 in DNA: TGTGCCAGCAGCTTTCAACTGGTCCCCGGTGAGCAGTTCTTC.

V is TRBV14 and J is TRBJ2-5; D gene ambiguous. V lost 2 bases to trimming and J lost 0 bases, with 4 bases between them. Germline V lookup: CDR1 SGHDN, CDR2 FVKESK. The CDR3 runs to 13 residues. The CDR3 is CASSQYYQETQYF. The CDR3 nucleotides are TGTGCCAGCAGCCAATACTACCAAGAGACCCAGTACTTC.

V gene TRBV30 combines with J gene TRBJ1-3; D is unresolved. The CDR3 is 13 amino acids. Deletions cut 2 bases from V and 0 bases from J, with 5 bases between. The V gene's germline CDR1 is GTSNPN and CDR2 SVGIG (reference sequence). CDR3 in DNA: TGTGCCTGGAGTCGACGCTCTGGAAACACCATATATTTT. Protein sequence: CAWSRRSGNTIYF.

V usage is TRBV2 and J usage is TRBJ1-4; D is uncertain. Trimming removed 0 bases at V and 7 bases at J, with 9 bases between. The CDR3 has 14 residues. The germline V gene encodes CDR1 SNHLY and CDR2 FYNNEI. CDR3 coding DNA: TGTGCCAGCAGTGAAGCACGGGAGGTTGAAAAACTGTTTTTT. Translating it yields CASSEAREVEKLFF.

This clone was recorded a few times. This chain joins TRBV6-6 and TRBJ2-5; D gene ambiguous. This CDR3 region has 13 residues. V was pared by 6 bases and J by 4 bases, with 12 bases between. The germline CDR1 and CDR2 sequences are MNHNY and SVGAGI (reference sequence). The CDR3 region is CASRILRVETQYF. The DNA for the CDR3 is TGTGCCAGCAGGATTTTAAGAGTAGAGACCCAGTACTTC.